This TCR beta chain was obtained from a study of low-dose radiotherapy and immunotherapy resistance in tumors. Study in general: The schedule for Cohort 2 used 1 Gy per fraction every two weeks, which added up to 13 Gy over 26 weeks. Every six weeks patients received intravenous ipilimumab 1 mg/kg, and every two weeks they received intravenous nivolumab 240 mg.

The V gene lost 4 bases and the J gene lost 7 bases, with 19 bases spanning the gap. This CDR3 spans 14 amino acids. Germline assignment: CDR1 SQVTM and CDR2 ANQGSEA. Noted time point: before trial treatment. Eligibility required advanced solid tumors lacking tumor-infiltrating lymphocytes. First-strand cDNA used TRAV- and TRBV-specific primers, covering alpha and beta chains. PCR amplification of the TCRs was performed with Phusion for 20 PCR cycles, and it relied on a constant-region primer together with a V-primer adapter. MiXCR, applied by TCRdb to the reads, yields one record per CDR3 protein. The repertoire consists of under 90,000 distinct CDR3 sequences, with about 18% occurring once and the leading ten covering 2.8%.

V is TRBV29-1 and J is TRBJ1-2, with a tentative D call TRBD1 (5 bases). The TCR comes from a male donor with prostate cancer. Sample: PBMCs, taken before treatment. This CDR3 reads CSVALSARVGGYTF. CDR3 in DNA: TGCAGCGTTGCCTTGTCGGCCAGGGTAGGTGGCTACACCTTC.